The 5 T cell receptor beta chains reported below all come from one sample, sequenced in a study of T-cell reconstitution after alpha-beta-depleted transplantation in children (TCRdb year 2016). The receptor library was made with PCR. Sequencing was carried out with an Illumina HiSeq 2500. TCR library preparation used molecular barcoding, with unique molecular identifiers applied to normalize quantification of the TCRbeta repertoire. TCRdb's own reprocessing of the public reads used fastp at Q25 and MiXCR and kept productive beta chains. Rows are combined by CDR3 protein, so each entry shows the most common genes and DNA. Here the sample has around 180,000 distinct CDR3 sequences; over 8.5% occur a single time. Around 14% of the sample goes to the ten largest clones. The sample's treatment or condition label, decoded: allogeneic hematopoietic cell transplantation with graft depleted of TCRalphabeta T cells and CD19 B cells.

Specimen: PBMCs, collected before TCRalphabeta/CD19-depleted stem cell transplant. These receptors originate from a boy aged 2 to 10 with acute myeloid leukemia, due to receive a stem cell transplant.

The V gene is TRBV6-1, the J gene TRBJ2-7, with D tentatively TRBD1 or TRBD2 (5 bases each). Germline V CDR1 and CDR2: MNHNS, SASEGT. The germline V and J ends were trimmed by 6 bases and 4 bases, with 13 bases remaining between them. The CDR3 covers 13 residues. DNA for the CDR3: TGTGCCAGCAGCCTCCGGGACGGGTACGAGCAGTACGTC. It codes for CASSLRDGYEQYV.

This clonotype was seen many times. The chain is built from TRBV12-5 and TRBJ2-7; D not certain. The CDR3 sequence is 15 residues long. Looked up from germline, CDR1 is LGHNT and CDR2 is FRNRAP. V lost 2 bases and J lost 4, with 15 bases in between. Written as DNA, the CDR3 is TGTGCTAGTGGTTTGCCTCAGATAGCTTTTTACGAGCAGTACTTC. It yields the protein CASGLPQIAFYEQYF.

This clonotype was recorded at least ten times. The chain is built from TRBV5-1 and TRBJ2-1; 7 bases map to TRBD2. Germline V gives CDR1 SGHRS, CDR2 YFSETQ. J lost 8 bases, V lost 1 base, and 0 bases had no gene match. The CDR3 contains 12 residues. CDR3 region: CASSLTSDEQFF. CDR3 coding DNA: TGCGCCAGCAGCTTGACTAGCGATGAGCAGTTCTTC.

In this sample, this clonotype turned up many times. The rearrangement uses TRBV5-1 and TRBJ2-2; D gene ambiguous. Per germline, CDR1 SGHRS and CDR2 YFSETQ. This CDR3 spans 15 amino acids. V was cut by 0 bases and J by 3 bases, with 9 bases left in between. The DNA for the CDR3 is TGCGCCAGCAGCTTGGAGGTACCCTACACCGGGGAGCTGTTTTTT. Protein sequence: CASSLEVPYTGELFF.

Many counts were recorded for this clonotype. This chain uses TRBV5-1 with TRBJ2-3, with 8 bases fitting TRBD1. The V gene end was trimmed by 6 bases and the J gene end by 2 bases; junction bases not matched to a gene: 11. Germline V lookup: CDR1 SGHRS, CDR2 YFSETQ. This CDR3 comprises 16 residues. The CDR3 spells CASNAGGSDLTDTQYF. CDR3 coding DNA: TGCGCCAGCAACGCAGGGGGCAGCGACCTCACAGATACGCAGTATTTT.